Following are 21 T cell receptor beta chains from one sample sequenced in a study of OX40 agonist ivuxolimab in advanced cancers. Repertoires were generated with immunoSEQ multiplex PCR, while TCRdb's copy carries only in-frame clones and drops some. Seen here are about 15,000 clones, about 82% observed once, and the top ten hold about 14%. Specimen: CD4+ or CD8+ T cells sorted from blood, collected in a trial of the OX40 agonist ivuxolimab. These receptors were taken from an adult with an advanced solid tumor such as melanoma, head and neck, liver or kidney cancer.

This sequence joins TRBV7-8 and TRBJ2-5; 12 bases match TRBD2. Per the germline V gene, CDR1 is SGHVS and CDR2 is FQNEAQ. This CDR3 region has 15 residues. V lost 2 bases to trimming and J lost 5 bases; unmatched junction nucleotides: 3. CDR3 sequence (DNA): TGTGCCAGCAGCTTACTAGCGGGGGGGGCGGAGACCCAGTACTTC. It is translated as CASSLLAGGAETQYF.

The V and J genes are TRBV19 and TRBJ2-7; D is perhaps TRBD1 (5 bases). V gave up 5 bases and J gave up 3 bases, with 11 bases separating them. Germline V gene lookup returns CDR1 LNHDA and CDR2 SQIVND (reference sequence). The CDR3 has 13 residues. The CDR3 nucleotides are TGTGCCAGTAGTCCGACAGATGGCTACGAGCAGTACTTC. Residues: CASSPTDGYEQYF.

V and J are TRBV27 and TRBJ2-7; D call uncertain. Germline loops: CDR1 MNHEY, CDR2 SMNVEV (reference sequence). V lost 3 bases and J lost 5, with 11 bases in between. The CDR3 has 13 amino acids. CDR3 amino acids: CASSFGPLDEQYF. In DNA, the CDR3 is TGTGCCAGCAGTTTCGGTCCCCTGGACGAGCAGTACTTC.

The chain recombines TRBV5-6 with TRBJ2-3; D possibly uses TRBD1 or TRBD2 (5 bases each). Deletions cut 8 bases from V and 3 bases from J, with 13 bases between. In germline, CDR1 is SGHDT, CDR2 YYEEEE. This CDR3 comprises 13 residues. CDR3 loop: CASNTGGTDTQYF. The CDR3 bases are TGTGCCAGTAACACTGGGGGTACAGATACGCAGTATTTT.

The sample holds a few counts of this clone. The chain is built from TRBV15 and TRBJ2-3; 10 bases agree with TRBD2. Trimming cost V 1 base and J 4 bases; bases outside gene matches: 2. Germline V CDR1 and CDR2: LNHNV, YYDKDF (reference sequence). CDR3 length: 15 amino acids. CDR3 sequence (DNA): TGTGCCACCAGCAGAGCTAGCGGGGGCGCAGATACGCAGTATTTT. It encodes CATSRASGGADTQYF.

The gene calls are TRBV5-1 and TRBJ1-1; D gene uncertain. Trimming removed 4 bases from V and 0 bases from J, with 13 bases in between. The germline V gene encodes CDR1 SGHRS and CDR2 YFSETQ. The CDR3 runs to 15 residues. The CDR3 here is CASSPFEGMNTEAFF. DNA of the CDR3: TGCGCCAGCAGCCCCTTCGAGGGAATGAACACTGAAGCTTTCTTT.

V gene TRBV27 combines with J gene TRBJ1-2; D perhaps matches TRBD1 (5 bases). Germline V lookup: CDR1 MNHEY, CDR2 SMNVEV (reference sequence). This CDR3 has 13 amino acids. Trimming cost V 4 bases and J 7 bases, with 13 bases left between them. CDR3 in amino acids: CASSYGARGGYTF. The CDR3 DNA reads as TGTGCCAGCAGTTACGGGGCCCGGGGTGGCTACACCTTC.

The chain employs TRBV27 and TRBJ2-6; 7 nucleotides agree with TRBD1. Germline loops: CDR1 MNHEY, CDR2 SMNVEV (reference sequence). V lost 4 bases, J lost 4 bases, and 10 bases stayed unmatched. The CDR3 contains 17 residues. DNA for the CDR3: TGTGCCAGCAGTTCGGGACAGCCGTTATCAGGGGCCAACGTCCTGACTTTC. It translates to CASSSGQPLSGANVLTF.

V gene TRBV28 combines with J gene TRBJ2-1, with D possibly TRBD2 on 6 matching bases. In germline, CDR1 is MDHEN, CDR2 SYDVKM. The CDR3 totals 16 residues. Trimming removed 2 bases at V and 0 bases at J, with 11 bases between. The CDR3 loop reads CASSLRTIPSYNEQFF. CDR3 DNA sequence: TGTGCCAGCAGTTTACGGACTATCCCCTCCTACAATGAGCAGTTCTTC.

This clone was seen a handful of times. V usage is TRBV6-1 and J usage is TRBJ2-1; 9 bases fit TRBD2. Trimming removed 9 bases from V and 7 bases from J; junction bases left unmatched: 1. The CDR3 is 11 amino acids. The germline CDR1 and CDR2 sequences are MNHNS and SASEGT. CDR3 region: CASAGGNEQFF. The CDR3 region has the DNA TGTGCCAGTGCGGGGGGGAATGAGCAGTTCTTC.

This clone was observed once. This chain links TRBV5-6 with TRBJ1-6; a possible D gene is TRBD1 (5 bases). This CDR3 comprises 15 residues. The ends were cut back, 1 base at V and 5 bases at J, with 10 bases in the middle. Per the germline V gene, CDR1 is SGHDT and CDR2 is YYEEEE. CDR3 in DNA: TGTGCCAGCAGCTTGTCCCCAGGGAATAATTCACCCCTCCACTTT. Encoded protein: CASSLSPGNNSPLHF.

V and J are TRBV7-9 and TRBJ2-7; D might be TRBD2 (6 bases). The V end lost 5 bases, the J end lost 9 bases, and 17 bases lay between the germline ends. The CDR3 length is 13 residues. The germline V gene encodes CDR1 SEHNR and CDR2 FQNEAQ (reference sequence). This chain's CDR3 is CASSTFPGDRQYF. In DNA form, the CDR3 reads TGTGCCAGCAGCACCTTCCCGGGGGACCGGCAGTACTTC.

The chain recombines TRBV5-1 with TRBJ1-1; TRBD1 matches 8 bases. Germline loops: CDR1 SGHRS, CDR2 YFSETQ. Trimming removed 6 bases from V and 4 bases from J; junction bases left unmatched: 20. This CDR3 has 18 residues. CDR3 DNA sequence: TGCGCCAGCATTCCGGAACCGGACAGGGTAACATTCCCCACTGAAGCTTTCTTT. Protein: CASIPEPDRVTFPTEAFF.

This clone was seen only a few times. The V gene is TRBV6-1, the J gene TRBJ2-1; TRBD1 agrees at 9 bases. The length of the CDR3 is 15 residues. J lost 7 bases, V lost 5 bases, and 9 bases had no gene match. CDR1 is MNHNS, CDR2 SASEGT, per germline. CDR3 nucleotides: TGTGCCAGCAGTAAACAGGGGGCCAATTCAAATGAGCAGTTCTTC. Its protein product is CASSKQGANSNEQFF.

The chain joins TRBV11-1 to TRBJ2-7, with a weak D call TRBD2 (6 bases). Trimming took off 3 bases at V and 9 bases at J, with 12 bases between the two ends. CDR1 and CDR2 (germline): SGHAT, FQDESV (reference sequence). The CDR3 is 12 residues long. The CDR3 DNA follows: TGTGCCAGCAGCTTCGCTCTGGGAGGGCAGTACTTC. Translation: CASSFALGGQYF.

The J gene is TRBJ2-1, the V gene TRBV2; 10 bases agree with TRBD1. The CDR3 totals 16 residues. The V gene end was trimmed by 4 bases and the J gene end by 7 bases; junction bases not matched to a gene: 10. Germline values: CDR1 SNHLY, CDR2 FYNNEI. The DNA of the CDR3 is TGTGCCAGCAGTGGACCTAGGACAGGGGGAAGGAATGAGCAGTTCTTC. This translates into CASSGPRTGGRNEQFF. The whole variable domain, remainder taken from reference TRBV2 and TRBJ2-1, is EPEVTQTPSHQVTQMGQEVILRCVPISNHLYFYWYRQILGQKVEFLVSFYNNEISEKSEIFDDQFSVERPDGSNFTLKIRSTKLEDSAMYFCASSGPRTGGRNEQFFGPGTRLTVL.

The chain uses TRBV6-5 and TRBJ2-5; 9 bases agree with TRBD2. The CDR3 totals 15 residues. CDR1 MNHEY and CDR2 SVGAGI come from the germline V gene. Trimming cost V 6 bases and J 5 bases; bases outside gene matches: 10. The CDR3 protein is CASRTAGGPGETQYF. In DNA, the CDR3 is TGTGCCAGCAGGACGGCGGGGGGGCCGGGGGAGACCCAGTACTTC.

The rearrangement links TRBV7-9 to TRBJ1-3, with D possibly TRBD1 on 5 matching bases. Germline V gives CDR1 SEHNR, CDR2 FQNEAQ (reference sequence). The CDR3 extends over 16 amino acids. V dropped 5 bases and J dropped 2 bases, with 16 bases sitting between them. CDR3 nucleotides: TGTGCCAGCAGCCTCGGGACGGCTGCCACTGGAAACACCATATATTTT. Residues: CASSLGTAATGNTIYF.

The rearrangement joins TRBV5-1 to TRBJ2-1; 7 nucleotides line up with TRBD2. Germline V lookup: CDR1 SGHRS, CDR2 YFSETQ. Losses at the gene ends were 2 bases for V and 10 bases for J; bases not matched to a gene: 12. The CDR3 runs 15 residues. CDR3 nucleotides: TGCGCCAGCAGCTTCTCGAGCGGGGACCTAAGGGAGCAGTTCTTC. Translating gives CASSFSSGDLREQFF.

This clone was found a few times. V and J are TRBV6-4 and TRBJ2-5; D is perhaps TRBD2 (6 bases). The germline V gene encodes CDR1 MRHNA and CDR2 SNTAGT. V was trimmed by 6 bases and J by 5 bases, leaving 22 bases between them. The CDR3 is 16 residues long. The CDR3 DNA reads as TGTGCCAGCAGCCCTACCGGGGGTACGGGTGGTGAGACCCAGTACTTC. Its protein is CASSPTGGTGGETQYF.

The chain joins TRBV5-4 to TRBJ2-1; D possibly corresponds to TRBD2 (7 bases). V was cut by 4 bases and J by 6 bases, with 11 bases left in between. CDR3 length equals 13 residues. CDR1 and CDR2 from the germline V gene are SGHNT and YYREEE (reference sequence). CDR3 nucleotides: TGTGCCAGCAGCCTGAGGGGGGGCAATGAGCAGTTCTTC. Protein product: CASSLRGGNEQFF.